Below, 8 T cell receptor beta chains from the same sample are listed, as sequenced in a study of blood T cell dynamics during melanoma immunotherapy. Only in-frame clones appear in the TCRdb table, and some are missing; sequencing was by immunoSEQ multiplex PCR. The sample includes several thousand clones, around nine tenths of them seen just once. Time point meaning: pre-treatment baseline. The material was blood, obtained from a patient treated with checkpoint blockade. These receptors came from a human donor with melanoma.

This clone was counted once. CDR3 in DNA: TGTGCCAGCAGTCCCCAAGGGGGCTCCGATGGCTACACCTTC. This codes for CASSPQGGSDGYTF. The rearrangement links TRBV6-5 to TRBJ1-2; TRBD1 matches at 7 bases. The CDR3 is 14 amino acids. The junction had 9 bases not matched to a gene; V was cut back by 5 bases and J by 6 bases. The germline gives CDR1 MNHEY, CDR2 SVGAGI.

This rearrangement joins TRBV10-2 to TRBJ1-6; weak D call: TRBD1 (6 bases). V lost 9 bases and J 0 bases, leaving 21 bases between the germline ends. The CDR3 length is 18 residues. The germline V gene has CDR1 WSHSY and CDR2 SAAADI. The CDR3, as DNA: TGCGCCAGTTCCCTACGGGGGCTGATGAGCTCCTATAATTCACCCCTCCACTTT. The encoded protein is CASSLRGLMSSYNSPLHF.

J is TRBJ2-7 and V is TRBV18; 10 nucleotides match TRBD2. Germline CDR1 KGHSH, CDR2 LQKENI. Germline trimming cut 3 bases from V and 2 bases from J; bases unmatched to any gene: 4. The CDR3 length is 15 residues. CDR3 sequence (DNA): TGTGCCAGCTCACCGAGCACTAGCGGGGCCTACGAGCAGTACTTC. Amino acid sequence: CASSPSTSGAYEQYF.

The V and J genes are TRBV6-1 and TRBJ2-6; 7 nucleotides line up with TRBD1. The CDR3 length is 14 residues. Unmatched junction bases numbered 5, after V lost 8 bases and J lost 4 bases. CDR1 is MNHNS, CDR2 SASEGT, per germline. CDR3 region: CASSTGPGANVLTF. In DNA, the CDR3 is TGTGCCAGCTCGACAGGGCCCGGGGCCAACGTCCTGACTTTC.

This chain joins TRBV27 and TRBJ2-3, with 8 bases fitting TRBD2. V lost 8 bases to trimming and J lost 0 bases; unmatched junction nucleotides: 7. The CDR3 length is 15 residues. The germline V gene encodes CDR1 MNHEY and CDR2 SMNVEV (reference sequence). The CDR3 coding sequence is TGTGCCAGCGGAACTCGCGGGGGGAGCACAGATACGCAGTATTTT. As protein: CASGTRGGSTDTQYF.

The chain joins TRBV5-1 to TRBJ2-7; possible D gene TRBD1, 6 bases. Trimming shortened V by 3 bases and J by 3 bases, and 10 bases separated the two germline ends. This CDR3 has 13 amino acids. CDR1 and CDR2 from the germline V gene are SGHRS and YFSETQ. The CDR3 bases are TGCGCCAGCAGCTCCGGGACATACTACGAGCAGTACTTC. This encodes CASSSGTYYEQYF.

This clone has a handful of counts. The chain is built from TRBV15 and TRBJ2-1; 7 bases agree with TRBD2. This CDR3 contains 14 residues. Unmatched junction bases numbered 4, after V lost 1 base and J lost 7 bases. CDR1 is LNHNV and CDR2 is YYDKDF in the germline V gene (reference sequence). CDR3 in amino acids: CATSRVGEGNEQFF. CDR3 nucleotide sequence: TGTGCCACCAGCAGAGTAGGGGAGGGGAATGAGCAGTTCTTC.

This sequence joins TRBV28 and TRBJ2-7; D is unresolved. Germline-derived CDR1 and CDR2 are MDHEN and SYDVKM. V was shortened by 4 bases and J by 3 bases, with 4 bases between the two germline ends. This CDR3 region has 11 residues. This chain's CDR3 is CASSWGYEQYF. In nucleotides, the CDR3 is TGTGCCAGCAGTTGGGGCTACGAGCAGTACTTC.